This T cell receptor (beta chain) comes out of a study of shared clonotypes between healthy human individuals. The overall study: The donor pool was made up of a couple of women and three men aged 18 to 49. Overall study results and limits: The four-donor shared clonotypes exceeded non-shared clonotypes in generation probability, with non-shared ones scoring lower. Generally, naive subsets (rather than memory subsets) showed larger estimated richness.

Germline CDR1 MDHEN, CDR2 SYDVKM. The V end was cut by 6 bases, the J end by 2 bases, with 13 bases between. The CDR3 has 15 residues. A note on this clone: Its specificity is unknown.

As originally analysed: Because ImmunoSEQ provided only junction sequences with no quality scores, the filtering differed. Repertoires were generated with immunoSEQ multiplex PCR, while TCRdb's copy carries only in-frame clones and drops some. V and J calls and clone size come straight from that table; D and trimming were deduced from the DNA. The table includes some 2 million clones, about 95% detected once. CD8 cells regarded as naive lacked CD45RO, were positively chosen for CCR7, and omitted terminally differentiated effector memory CD45RA+ cells. The chain has TRBV28 and TRBJ2-2; possibly TRBD1 or TRBD2 for D (6 bases each). This receptor was obtained from a man aged 18 to 35 in good health. The material sequenced was naive CD8+ T cells sorted from blood. This CDR3 reads CASRRGDGNTGELFF. The CDR3 nucleotides read TGTGCCAGCAGAAGGGGGGACGGCAACACCGGGGAGCTGTTTTTT.